This T cell receptor beta chain comes out of a study of OX40 agonist ivuxolimab in advanced cancers. Study results and caveats: Expansion of clones was among the lowest in partial responders at 0.1-3.0 mg/kg.

This clone was recorded once. Its antigen is unidentified. Germline lookup yields CDR1 SGHDT and CDR2 YYEEEE. With 0 bases clipped from V and 4 bases from J, the junction kept 2 bases outside the gene matches. The CDR3 loop spans 15 amino acids. Generated by immunoSEQ multiplex PCR, the TCRdb table keeps only in-frame clones and is missing some. The sample lists around 79,000 clones; about 90% were seen once. Sequencing used CD4+ or CD8+ T cells sorted from blood, obtained in a trial of the OX40 agonist ivuxolimab. J is TRBJ1-5 and V is TRBV5-6, with 9 bases aligning to TRBD1. This TCR was recovered from an adult with an advanced solid tumor such as melanoma, head and neck, liver or kidney cancer. The CDR3 sequence is CASSLGTGANQPQHF. CDR3 nucleotide sequence: TGTGCCAGCAGCTTGGGGACAGGGGCTAATCAGCCCCAGCATTTT.